A selection of T cell receptor beta chains follows, all from one sample in a study of graft-versus-host responses after intestinal transplantation. The repertoire was sequenced with immunoSEQ multiplex PCR; TCRdb's copy has only in-frame clones and lacks some. This sample carries about 120,000 clones, approximately 92% of them seen once, and the ten largest clones take 0.23%. No antigen is known for these receptors. Here the sequenced sample was unstimulated CD4+ T cells sorted from spleen or lymph node cells, taken before transplant. Receptors originate from a human donor who was the organ donor for an intestinal transplant. The CDR3 runs from the conserved cysteine through the conserved F or W. Fields, in order: V gene, J gene, CDR3 protein.

v_gene: TRBV6-1
j_gene: TRBJ1-2
CDR3aa: CASTKLPGAIGYTF

v_gene: TRBV18
j_gene: TRBJ2-7
CDR3aa: CASSPTLLAGGEQYF

v_gene: TRBV28
j_gene: TRBJ2-5
CDR3aa: CASSSPSQSGRETQYF

v_gene: TRBV4-2
j_gene: TRBJ1-2
CDR3aa: CASSQDRQEAYGYTF

v_gene: TRBV29-1
j_gene: TRBJ2-3
CDR3aa: CSVPRTGGDTQYF

v_gene: TRBV7-6
j_gene: TRBJ2-2
CDR3aa: CASSALGAGKNTGELFF

v_gene: TRBV6-1
j_gene: TRBJ1-2
CDR3aa: CASSVDSPYGYTF

v_gene: TRBV6-5
j_gene: TRBJ2-7
CDR3aa: CASSGTSGGPYEQYF

v_gene: TRBV6-5
j_gene: TRBJ1-4
CDR3aa: CASSVGQGQKLFF

v_gene: TRBV27
j_gene: TRBJ2-6
CDR3aa: CASSLLSSGANVLTF

v_gene: TRBV19
j_gene: TRBJ1-1
CDR3aa: CASGGRFGGPNTEAFF

v_gene: TRBV19
j_gene: TRBJ2-7
CDR3aa: CASSPNSGSFLRNSYEQYF

v_gene: TRBV6-1
j_gene: TRBJ1-3
CDR3aa: CAGSVTGSGNTIYF

v_gene: TRBV9
j_gene: TRBJ2-1
CDR3aa: CASSVDLRAGEQFF

v_gene: TRBV11-2
j_gene: TRBJ2-7
CDR3aa: CASSLVTEFGEQYF

v_gene: TRBV5-1
j_gene: TRBJ1-4
CDR3aa: CASSADSATNEKLFF

v_gene: TRBV6-6
j_gene: TRBJ1-2
CDR3aa: CASSGTANYGYTF

v_gene: TRBV6-5
j_gene: TRBJ1-1
CDR3aa: CASRYTENTEAFF

v_gene: TRBV12-5
j_gene: TRBJ2-2
CDR3aa: CASGLVLRLAGSSNTGELFF

v_gene: TRBV9
j_gene: TRBJ2-1
CDR3aa: CASSVAPLWGDEQFF

v_gene: TRBV5-6
j_gene: TRBJ2-7
CDR3aa: CASRAQGVSYEQYF

v_gene: TRBV30
j_gene: TRBJ2-5
CDR3aa: CAWSGPYMGQVETQYF

v_gene: TRBV10-2
j_gene: TRBJ2-1
CDR3aa: CASNVLAGRNEQFF

v_gene: TRBV5-8
j_gene: TRBJ1-4
CDR3aa: CASSLIAGDLQANEKLFF

v_gene: TRBV6-4
j_gene: TRBJ2-7
CDR3aa: CASSARTAYEQYF